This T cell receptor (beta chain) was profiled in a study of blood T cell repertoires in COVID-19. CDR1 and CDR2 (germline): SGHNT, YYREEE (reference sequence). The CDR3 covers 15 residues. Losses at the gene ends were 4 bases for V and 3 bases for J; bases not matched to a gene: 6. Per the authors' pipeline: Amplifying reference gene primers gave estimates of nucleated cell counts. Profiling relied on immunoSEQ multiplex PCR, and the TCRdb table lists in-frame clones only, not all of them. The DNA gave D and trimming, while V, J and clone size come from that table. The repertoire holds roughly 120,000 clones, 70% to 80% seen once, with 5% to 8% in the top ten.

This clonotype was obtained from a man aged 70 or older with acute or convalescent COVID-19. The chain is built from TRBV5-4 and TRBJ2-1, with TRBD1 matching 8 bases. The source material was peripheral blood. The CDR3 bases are TGTGCCAGCAGCCCAGGGGGGACAGGCTACAATGAGCAGTTCTTC. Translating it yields CASSPGGTGYNEQFF.